Listed below are T cell receptor beta chains from one sample, sequenced in a study of beta chain features in type 1 diabetes. Profiling relied on immunoSEQ multiplex PCR, and the TCRdb table lists in-frame clones only, not all of them. The sample contains 250,000 or so clones, 20% of which appear only once. The sample taken for sequencing was naive CD4+ T cells from blood. The receptors were sampled from a woman aged 40 to 50 with type 1 diabetes. Both conserved end residues are part of each CDR3. The D gene is left open where the match is weak. Part of the rows lack a size; the others show once, few, many or a class for expanded clones.

cdr3_nt cdr3_aa clone_size d_call j_call v_call
TGCGCCAGCAGCCAGCGGGGGAACACAGATACGCAGTATTTT CASSQRGNTDTQYF NA TRBD2 TRBJ2-3 TRBV4-3
TGTGCCAGCACTCGATCGGACAGGGGGGTCAATGAGCAGTTCTTC CASTRSDRGVNEQFF NA TRBD1 TRBJ2-1 TRBV28
TGTGCCAGCAGCGTAGCCCCAGGCACAGATACGCAGTATTTT CASSVAPGTDTQYF NA NA TRBJ2-3 TRBV9
TGTGCCACCAGCAGACGCGGCCAATCTGGAAACACCATATATTTT CATSRRGQSGNTIYF NA NA TRBJ1-3 TRBV15
TGTGCCAGTAGTATAGTCCAGTACAATGAGCAGTTCTTC CASSIVQYNEQFF NA NA TRBJ2-1 TRBV19
TGTGCCAGCACGGGCGGGTCAAGCTCCTACAATGAGCAGTTCTTC CASTGGSSSYNEQFF few NA TRBJ2-1 TRBV9
TGCGCCAGCAGTCACTCGGACAGGGGGCATTCTGGCTACACCTTC CASSHSDRGHSGYTF NA TRBD1 TRBJ1-2 TRBV23-1
TGTGCCAGCAGCTTACCAGGGACTGGGGGAACGGGAGAGCAGTACTTC CASSLPGTGGTGEQYF NA NA TRBJ2-7 TRBV7-9
TGCGCCAGCAGCCAAGGGGCCCCTGACAGGGCTGGGGCCAACGTCCTGACTTTC CASSQGAPDRAGANVLTF few TRBD1 TRBJ2-6 TRBV4-3
TGTGCCAGCAGCCAAGGACAGTACTATGGCTACACCTTC CASSQGQYYGYTF NA NA TRBJ1-2 TRBV4-2
TGTGCCAGCAGCCTGCTAGACAGGGTAACTGAAGCTTTCTTT CASSLLDRVTEAFF NA TRBD1 TRBJ1-1 TRBV11-2
TGTGCCAGCAGTTTTAGCGGGGGTGTACAAAATGAGCAGTTCTTC CASSFSGGVQNEQFF few TRBD2 TRBJ2-1 TRBV28
TGTGCCAGCTCACCATTCGCCCAGATGGGACAGGCAACAGATACGCAGTATTTT CASSPFAQMGQATDTQYF few TRBD1 TRBJ2-3 TRBV18
TGCGCCAGCAGCCTACAGGGGGCAGACACTGAAGCTTTCTTT CASSLQGADTEAFF few TRBD1 TRBJ1-1 TRBV4-1
TGTGCCAGCAGCGCCCGACTAGCGGGAGGGCCTGGAACAGATACGCAGTATTTT CASSARLAGGPGTDTQYF NA TRBD2 TRBJ2-3 TRBV7-6
TGTGCCAGCAGCCATCAAAACAGGGTGGGCGCTGAAGCTTTCTTT CASSHQNRVGAEAFF few NA TRBJ1-1 TRBV5-6
TGTGCCAGCAGTGGGACAGCCCTCTGGGGCTACACCTTC CASSGTALWGYTF NA NA TRBJ1-2 TRBV2
TGTGCCAGCAGCTCCCCCGCGCGGGATGAGCAGTTCTTC CASSSPARDEQFF NA NA TRBJ2-1 TRBV9
TGTGCCAGCAGCTTAGTCGGACTAGCAGCGTACGAGCAGTACTTC CASSLVGLAAYEQYF few TRBD2 TRBJ2-7 TRBV13
TGTGCCAGCAGTGAAACTAGCGAACAGTTCTTC CASSETSEQFF few TRBD2 TRBJ2-1 TRBV25-1
TGTGCCAGCAGTTTACAGGGTACTAATTCACCCCTCCACTTT CASSLQGTNSPLHF NA NA TRBJ1-6 TRBV27
TGTGCCAGCACCCTGGGAGGATTTCAAGAGACCCAGTACTTC CASTLGGFQETQYF few NA TRBJ2-5 TRBV28
TGTGCCAGCAGCGTCTGGACTAGTCCAAGCACAGATACGCAGTATTTT CASSVWTSPSTDTQYF NA TRBD2 TRBJ2-3 TRBV9
TGTGCCAGCTCACCAAACGGGAATGGAAACACCATATATTTT CASSPNGNGNTIYF once NA TRBJ1-3 TRBV18
TGTGCCAGCAGCGAGGGAGTAGATACGCAGTATTTT CASSEGVDTQYF few NA TRBJ2-3 TRBV9
TGTGCCTGGAGTATAGCCCACCCGAACACCGGGGAGCTGTTTTTT CAWSIAHPNTGELFF NA NA TRBJ2-2 TRBV30
TGTGCCATCTGGACTAGCGGGGTGGATGAGCAGTTCTTC CAIWTSGVDEQFF NA TRBD2 TRBJ2-1 TRBV10-3
TGTGCCAGCAGCTCGGGACCCCCGGGGGGCCCAGATACGCAGTATTTT CASSSGPPGGPDTQYF NA NA TRBJ2-3 TRBV7-6
TGTGCCAGCAGTCCTACAGGGAGGAACACTGAAGCTTTCTTT CASSPTGRNTEAFF few NA TRBJ1-1 TRBV28
TGTGCCAGCAGTCTCGACAGCCTCTACGAGCAGTACTTC CASSLDSLYEQYF once NA TRBJ2-7 TRBV6-6
TGTGCCACCAGCAGATTCCACCCCCCCGACCCATCAACAGGGTGGGAGAATGAAAAACTGTTTTTT CATSRFHPPDPSTGWENEKLFF few NA TRBJ1-4 TRBV15
TGTGCCAGCTCACCACAGGGCGGAGGAGAGCAGTACTTC CASSPQGGGEQYF NA NA TRBJ2-7 TRBV18
TGTGCCAGCAGCGCCTCGCTAGCGGGGGGGCCCCATGAGCAGTTCTTC CASSASLAGGPHEQFF NA TRBD2 TRBJ2-1 TRBV9
TGTGCCAGCAGCGTAGTCCGCGGGACTAGCGGGGACAATGAGCAGTTCTTC CASSVVRGTSGDNEQFF once TRBD2 TRBJ2-1 TRBV9
TGTGCCAGCAGCCCTAATGAGGTCGGGGAGCTGTTTTTT CASSPNEVGELFF NA NA TRBJ2-2 TRBV14
TGTGCCACCAGCAGCCTGGCCCGGGGCGAGCAGTACTTC CATSSLARGEQYF few NA TRBJ2-7 TRBV15
TGTGCCTCGAGACTCAACTCGGGGGGCTACACCTTC CASRLNSGGYTF few NA TRBJ1-2 TRBV7-9
TGTGCCTGGTACTCTCCCGGGACTGAGTACTTC CAWYSPGTEYF NA NA TRBJ2-7 TRBV30
TGTGCCAGCAGTTTAGCAGGGTCCCATGAGCAGTTCTTC CASSLAGSHEQFF NA NA TRBJ2-1 TRBV28
TGTGCCTGGAGTATCGCCTGGGGAGGGTCTAATGAAAAACTGTTTTTT CAWSIAWGGSNEKLFF few NA TRBJ1-4 TRBV30
TGTGCCAGCAGCTTAGGCACAGGGGCCACCCTTAACTATGGCTACACCTTC CASSLGTGATLNYGYTF NA TRBD1 TRBJ1-2 TRBV7-9